The 26 T cell receptor beta chains below come from one sample, sequenced in a study of blood T cell repertoires in COVID-19. Repertoires were generated with immunoSEQ multiplex PCR, while TCRdb's copy carries only in-frame clones and drops some. The sample includes about 520,000 clones, 80% to 90% seen only once; the top ten take under 4%. Sequencing was done on a sample of peripheral blood. The receptor source for this set is a human donor in a cohort sampled during active COVID-19.

The chain has TRBV5-1 and TRBJ2-1, with D possibly matching TRBD2 (6 bases). This CDR3 is built from 14 residues. Per germline, CDR1 SGHRS and CDR2 YFSETQ. Trimming left V 3 bases short and J 5 bases short, with 12 bases between. The DNA of the CDR3 is TGCGCCAGCAGCTACCCGGGACTCAACAATGAGCAGTTCTTC. Its translation: CASSYPGLNNEQFF.

CDR3 bases: TGCGCCAGCAGCAAAGGACAGGGATTATCCTACGAGCAGTACTTC. Protein sequence: CASSKGQGLSYEQYF. V usage is TRBV5-1 and J usage is TRBJ2-7, with 8 bases identical to TRBD1. The germline gives CDR1 SGHRS, CDR2 YFSETQ. The CDR3 runs 15 residues. Germline trimming cut 4 bases from V and 1 base from J; bases unmatched to any gene: 7. Filled out from reference TRBV5-1 and TRBJ2-7, the complete variable domain reads KAGVTQTPRYLIKTRGQQVTLSCSPISGHRSVSWYQQTPGQGLQFLFEYFSETQRNKGNFPGRFSGRQFSNSRSEMNVSTLELGDSALYLCASSKGQGLSYEQYFGPGTRLTVT.

The chain carries TRBV5-1 and TRBJ2-1, with 13 nucleotides matching TRBD2. Looked up from germline, CDR1 is SGHRS and CDR2 is YFSETQ. This CDR3 is built from 15 residues. Losses at the gene ends were 4 bases for V and 6 bases for J; bases not matched to a gene: 4. In DNA form, the CDR3 reads TGCGCCAGCAGCCCTGGACTAGCGGGAGTCAATGAGCAGTTCTTC. Translated: CASSPGLAGVNEQFF.

A note on this clone: The identical CDR3 is also encoded by other nucleotide sequences in the sample. This sequence joins TRBV19 and TRBJ1-3; D is unclear. CDR3 length equals 15 residues. The V and J ends lost 3 bases and 0 bases respectively, with 9 bases between them. The V gene's germline CDR1 is LNHDA and CDR2 SQIVND (reference sequence). The CDR3 sequence is CASSIGRFSGNTIYF. In nucleotides, the CDR3 is TGTGCCAGTAGTATTGGCAGGTTCTCTGGAAACACCATATATTTT.

This clone was detected a few times. V usage is TRBV4-1 and J usage is TRBJ2-6; possibly TRBD2 for D (5 bases). This CDR3 has 17 amino acids. Trimming left V 1 base short and J 1 base short, with 11 bases between. Germline V lookup: CDR1 MGHRA, CDR2 YSYEKL. This CDR3 is CASSQGGRGSGANVLTF. The CDR3 DNA sequence: TGCGCCAGCAGCCAAGGAGGCCGGGGTTCTGGGGCCAACGTCCTGACTTTC.

Here the CDR3 reads CASSPMIAGSYEQYF. CDR3 in DNA: TGTGCCAGCAGCCCGATGATAGCGGGTTCCTACGAGCAGTACTTC. V gene TRBV9 combines with J gene TRBJ2-7; TRBD2 agrees at 7 bases. Germline V gives CDR1 SGDLS, CDR2 YYNGEE. V lost 4 bases to trimming and J lost 1 base; unmatched junction nucleotides: 8. The CDR3 is 15 amino acids.

The J gene is TRBJ1-4, the V gene TRBV7-2; D not resolved. Looked up from germline, CDR1 is SGHTA and CDR2 is FQGNSA. V was clipped by 3 bases and J by 0 bases, with 8 bases between them. The CDR3 totals 15 residues. The CDR3 loop reads CASSLQAATNEKLFF. For the CDR3, the DNA is TGTGCCAGCAGCTTGCAGGCCGCAACTAATGAAAAACTGTTTTTT. The complete variable domain, with remaining parts taken from reference TRBV7-2 and TRBJ1-4, reads GAGVSQSPSNKVTEKGKDVELRCDPISGHTALYWYRQSLGQGLEFLIYFQGNSAPDKSGLPSDRFSAERTGGSVSTLTIQRTQQEDSAVYLCASSLQAATNEKLFFGSGTQLSVL.

The chain employs TRBV19 and TRBJ1-4, with 7 bases aligning to TRBD1. The CDR3 length is 14 residues. CDR1 is LNHDA, CDR2 SQIVND, per germline (reference sequence). Trimming removed 5 bases from V and 7 bases from J; junction bases left unmatched: 7. The CDR3, as DNA: TGTGCCAGTAGTGCGACAGGGTTGAGTGAAAAACTGTTTTTT. Amino acids: CASSATGLSEKLFF.

The chain uses TRBV10-3 and TRBJ2-1, with a weak D call TRBD1 (6 bases). From germline, CDR1 is ENHRY and CDR2 SYGVKD. This CDR3 has 15 amino acids. The V end was cut by 2 bases, the J end by 2 bases, with 10 bases between. DNA for the CDR3: TGTGCCATCAGTGAGCAGGGACAAGCCTACAATGAGCAGTTCTTC. Its translation: CAISEQGQAYNEQFF.

This rearrangement joins TRBV29-1 to TRBJ1-1, with a possible D match to TRBD1 (5 bases). CDR3 length: 15 amino acids. V was clipped by 0 bases and J by 1 base, with 12 bases between them. Germline V gene sequence: CDR1 SQVTM, CDR2 ANQGSEA. CDR3 residues: CSVEERGRGNTEAFF. The CDR3 region has the DNA TGCAGCGTTGAAGAAAGGGGAAGAGGGAACACTGAAGCTTTCTTT.

The V gene is TRBV3-1 (or the pseudogene TRBV3-2), the J gene TRBJ2-7; 7 bases line up with TRBD1. The CDR3 has 15 residues. Germline CDR1 LGHDT, CDR2 YNNKEL (reference sequence). V trimming: 5 bases; J trimming: 6 bases; junction bases outside the gene matches: 13. The CDR3 is CASSGLGGEASEQYF. For the CDR3, the DNA is TGTGCCAGCAGCGGGTTAGGGGGCGAGGCGTCCGAGCAGTACTTC.

The chain uses TRBV19 and TRBJ2-2, with TRBD2 as a possible D gene (5 bases). Germline-derived CDR1 and CDR2 are LNHDA and SQIVND (reference sequence). The CDR3 consists of 16 residues. V shed 5 bases and J shed 0 bases, with 13 bases lying between them. CDR3 sequence (DNA): TGTGCCAGTAGTGTAGGTAGAGGGTCGAACACCGGGGAGCTGTTTTTT. Protein: CASSVGRGSNTGELFF.

The chain links TRBV3-1 (or the pseudogene TRBV3-2) to TRBJ1-1; 9 bases agree with TRBD1. Looked up from germline, CDR1 is LGHDT and CDR2 is YNNKEL (reference sequence). The CDR3 covers 14 residues. Unmatched junction bases numbered 8, after V lost 4 bases and J lost 8 bases. CDR3: CASSPTGGRLEAFF. The CDR3 DNA follows: TGTGCCAGCAGCCCTACAGGGGGCAGACTCGAAGCTTTCTTT.

This clone has a single count. V is TRBV27 and J is TRBJ1-2, with 7 positions matching TRBD1. The CDR3 is 17 amino acids. Looked up from germline, CDR1 is MNHEY and CDR2 is SMNVEV (reference sequence). Losses at the gene ends were 4 bases for V and 2 bases for J; bases not matched to a gene: 13. This chain's CDR3 is CASSSKILGQLNYGYTF. In DNA, the CDR3 is TGTGCCAGCAGTTCCAAGATCCTGGGACAGCTCAACTATGGCTACACCTTC.

The rearrangement uses TRBV30 and TRBJ2-2, with D perhaps matching TRBD1 (6 bases). With 1 base removed from V and 3 bases from J, the gap between germline ends came to 12 bases. The CDR3 loop spans 15 amino acids. The germline CDR1 and CDR2 sequences are GTSNPN and SVGIG (reference sequence). The CDR3, as DNA: TGTGCCTGGAGTGAACACAGGGCCGACACCGGGGAGCTGTTTTTT. This gives the protein CAWSEHRADTGELFF.

This chain links TRBV28 with TRBJ1-1; D perhaps matches TRBD1 (5 bases). CDR3 length: 15 residues. Germline V gives CDR1 MDHEN, CDR2 SYDVKM. Trimming took 4 bases from V and 7 from J, leaving 19 bases between them. In nucleotides, the CDR3 is TGTGCCAGCAGTTCAACCCCCGGGGGTTACAGTGAAGCTTTCTTT. Translated, it gives CASSSTPGGYSEAFF. The variable domain in full, with the rest retrieved from reference TRBV28 and TRBJ1-1, is DVKVTQSSRYLVKRTGEKVFLECVQDMDHENMFWYRQDPGLGLRLIYFSYDVKMKEKGDIPEGYSVSREKKERFSLILESASTNQTSMYLCASSSTPGGYSEAFFGQGTRLTVV.

This rearrangement joins TRBV28 to TRBJ2-5, with a possible D match to TRBD2 (6 bases). V lost 8 bases to trimming and J lost 1 base, with 11 bases between them. The germline CDR1 and CDR2 sequences are MDHEN and SYDVKM. The CDR3 loop spans 13 amino acids. The DNA for the CDR3 is TGTGCCAGCGTCAGCGGGCCCCAAGAGACCCAGTACTTC. Translated, it gives CASVSGPQETQYF.

The chain uses TRBV2 and TRBJ1-5; TRBD1 matches 9 bases. V shed 4 bases, J shed 4 bases, and the junction held 2 bases outside the gene matches. This CDR3 has 14 residues. CDR1 SNHLY and CDR2 FYNNEI come from the germline V gene. The CDR3 protein is CASSGGTGNQPQHF. In DNA, the CDR3 is TGTGCCAGCAGTGGCGGGACAGGGAATCAGCCCCAGCATTTT.

Many counts were recorded for this clone. This chain links TRBV28 with TRBJ1-1, with 11 positions matching TRBD1. Germline lookup yields CDR1 MDHEN and CDR2 SYDVKM. The CDR3 contains 16 residues. Trimming removed 4 bases from V and 3 bases from J; junction bases left unmatched: 7. CDR3 sequence reads: CASSSRTGGMDTEAFF. The CDR3 coding sequence is TGTGCCAGCAGTTCCCGGACAGGGGGCATGGACACTGAAGCTTTCTTT.

The rearrangement joins TRBV5-1 to TRBJ2-1; 7 bases match TRBD2. Germline V gene sequence: CDR1 SGHRS, CDR2 YFSETQ. This CDR3 is built from 15 residues. J gave up 5 bases and V 3 bases, and 8 bases lay outside the gene matches. CDR3 bases: TGCGCCAGCAGCTACGAGGCGGGAGCCCACAATGAGCAGTTCTTC. Protein product: CASSYEAGAHNEQFF.

The rearrangement joins TRBV9 to TRBJ2-7, with TRBD2 identical over 12 bases. J gave up 5 bases and V 3 bases, and 12 bases lay outside the gene matches. The CDR3 has 17 residues. Germline V gene lookup returns CDR1 SGDLS and CDR2 YYNGEE. The CDR3 sequence: CASSAGTSGLRANEQYF. For the CDR3, the DNA is TGTGCCAGCAGCGCGGGGACTAGCGGGTTGAGGGCCAACGAGCAGTACTTC.

This clone occurred once. The chain has TRBV5-1 and TRBJ2-2; the D is unclear. The V and J ends lost 0 bases and 6 bases respectively, with 6 bases between them. There are 13 residues in the CDR3. Germline lookup yields CDR1 SGHRS and CDR2 YFSETQ. The CDR3 is CASSLELPGELFF. CDR3 coding DNA: TGCGCCAGCAGCTTGGAACTCCCCGGGGAGCTGTTTTTT.

The CDR3 DNA sequence: TGTGCCAGCAGCCACAGGACTAGCGGAAACAATGAGCAGTTCTTC. Residues: CASSHRTSGNNEQFF. The rearrangement joins TRBV3-1 (or the pseudogene TRBV3-2) to TRBJ2-1; 10 bases are shared with TRBD2. CDR1 is LGHDT and CDR2 is YNNKEL in the germline V gene (reference sequence). After removal of 3 bases from V and 5 bases from J, the junction contained 4 bases not matched to a gene. This CDR3 has 15 amino acids.

The chain is built from TRBV5-5 and TRBJ2-1; the D gene is possibly TRBD2 (5 bases). The V and J ends lost 4 bases and 3 bases respectively, with 17 bases between them. Germline V CDR1 and CDR2: SGHKS, YYEKEE (reference sequence). This CDR3 is 16 amino acids long. CDR3 nucleotide sequence: TGTGCCAGCAGCGTCACCTGGGAGCGGAACTACAATGAGCAGTTCTTC. Translated: CASSVTWERNYNEQFF.

As to this clone: At the DNA level, this CDR3 is encoded by other sequences in the same sample as well. The CDR3 region is CASSLAPQETQYF. CDR3 sequence (DNA): TGCGCCAGCAGCTTGGCCCCGCAAGAGACCCAGTACTTC. The V gene is TRBV5-1, the J gene TRBJ2-5; D ambiguous. The V gene's germline CDR1 is SGHRS and CDR2 YFSETQ. With 0 bases removed from V and 2 bases from J, the gap between germline ends came to 5 bases. This CDR3 region has 13 residues.

This clone was detected a few times. The J gene is TRBJ2-7, the V gene TRBV7-2; possible D gene TRBD1, 5 bases. Germline V CDR1 and CDR2: SGHTA, FQGNSA. Trimming removed 10 bases from V and 0 bases from J, with 7 bases in between. The CDR3 covers 11 residues. CDR3 bases: TGTGCCACTACAGGCTCCTACGAGCAGTACTTC. It specifies CATTGSYEQYF. The full variable domain, with the rest looked up from reference TRBV7-2 and TRBJ2-7, is GAGVSQSPSNKVTEKGKDVELRCDPISGHTALYWYRQSLGQGLEFLIYFQGNSAPDKSGLPSDRFSAERTGGSVSTLTIQRTQQEDSAVYLCATTGSYEQYFGPGTRLTVT.